Following are 20 T cell receptor beta chains from one sample sequenced in a study of blood T cell repertoires in COVID-19. Sequenced by immunoSEQ multiplex PCR; TCRdb stores in-frame clones only, minus some. In the table there are under 300,000 clones, 65% to 85% of which are singletons. The sequencing input was peripheral blood. These TCRs come from a human donor with COVID-19, enrolled during active disease. The donor label of this sample is uncertain.

The chain employs TRBV5-1 and TRBJ2-2, with TRBD2 matching 7 bases. Looked up from germline, CDR1 is SGHRS and CDR2 is YFSETQ. The CDR3 is 17 residues long. The V gene end was trimmed by 1 base and the J gene end by 2 bases; junction bases not matched to a gene: 8. The CDR3 DNA sequence: TGCGCCAGCAGCTTGCGGCTAGCGGAAGCTAACACCGGGGAGCTGTTTTTT. It specifies CASSLRLAEANTGELFF.

V and J are TRBV7-2 and TRBJ1-5, with D possibly being TRBD1 (6 bases). Per the germline V gene, CDR1 is SGHTA and CDR2 is FQGNSA. The CDR3 runs to 15 residues. The germline V and J ends were trimmed by 1 base and 6 bases, with 13 bases remaining between them. CDR3 bases: TGTGCCAGCAGCTTAGGGTCAGGGGCTGGTCAGCCCCAGCATTTT. This encodes CASSLGSGAGQPQHF.

In this sample, this clone turned up a few times. The chain joins TRBV6-5 to TRBJ1-2; unclear D gene. Trimming left V 2 bases short and J 4 bases short, with 11 bases between. Germline loops: CDR1 MNHEY, CDR2 SVGAGI. The CDR3 length is 14 residues. The CDR3 DNA sequence: TGTGCCAGCAGTTACGCGGGCGGAAGCTATGGCTACACCTTC. Amino acid sequence: CASSYAGGSYGYTF.

The CDR3 protein is CASSLNREGDTQYF. The CDR3 bases are TGTGCCAGCAGTCTCAATCGAGAGGGAGATACGCAGTATTTT. The gene calls are TRBV6-6 and TRBJ2-3, with a possible D match to TRBD2 (5 bases). The germline V gene has CDR1 MNHNY and CDR2 SVGAGI (reference sequence). With 5 bases removed from V and 5 bases from J, the gap between germline ends came to 14 bases. The CDR3 is made up of 14 amino acids.

This clone occurred once. The CDR3 DNA follows: TGTGCCACCGCCGGTAGCGGGAGTATCCTCTCCTACGAGCAGTACTTC. As protein: CATAGSGSILSYEQYF. This sequence joins TRBV28 and TRBJ2-7; 9 bases are a match to TRBD2. In germline, CDR1 is MDHEN, CDR2 SYDVKM. V shed 10 bases, J shed 0 bases, and the junction held 13 bases outside the gene matches. The CDR3 covers 16 residues.

This chain joins TRBV7-9 and TRBJ1-1, with a tentative D call TRBD1 (5 bases). The length of the CDR3 is 15 residues. V was cut by 3 bases and J by 3 bases, with 14 bases left in between. CDR1 and CDR2 from the germline V gene are SEHNR and FQNEAQ (reference sequence). The DNA of the CDR3 is TGTGCCAGCAGCTTTACCCCGGGGGTGGACACTGAAGCTTTCTTT. Its translation: CASSFTPGVDTEAFF.

J is TRBJ1-6 and V is TRBV7-2, with D maybe TRBD1 (6 bases). This CDR3 has 16 residues. CDR1 SGHTA and CDR2 FQGNSA come from the germline V gene. Trimming stripped 6 bases from V and 4 bases from J, with 16 bases between. The CDR3 DNA reads as TGTGCCAGCAGACTTATGGGGACACAATATAATTCACCCCTCCACTTT. It specifies CASRLMGTQYNSPLHF.

The chain carries TRBV7-3 and TRBJ2-1, with D perhaps TRBD1 (6 bases). The CDR3 is 11 residues long. V lost 5 bases to trimming and J lost 14 bases, with 13 bases between them. Germline CDR1 SGHTA, CDR2 FQGTGA. Written as DNA, the CDR3 is TGTGCCAGCAGCCAACAGGGCCCGAAGTTCTTC. It specifies CASSQQGPKFF.

This chain uses TRBV5-4 with TRBJ2-3; D is perhaps TRBD1 (6 bases). The CDR3 has 13 amino acids. Between the trimmed V and J ends, which lost 4 bases and 7 bases, there was a span of 13 bases. Germline-derived CDR1 and CDR2 are SGHNT and YYREEE (reference sequence). The CDR3 DNA sequence: TGTGCCAGCAGCCTGGACAGCCGCCATACGCAGTATTTT. Its protein is CASSLDSRHTQYF. Variable domain in full (rest from reference TRBV5-4 and TRBJ2-3): ETGVTQSPTHLIKTRGQQVTLRCSSQSGHNTVSWYQQALGQGPQFIFQYYREEENGRGNFPPRFSGLQFPNYSSELNVNALELDDSALYLCASSLDSRHTQYFGPGTRLTVL.

This sequence joins TRBV19 and TRBJ1-2; perhaps TRBD1 as D (6 bases). Germline-derived CDR1 and CDR2 are LNHDA and SQIVND (reference sequence). V shed 7 bases and J shed 4 bases, with 16 bases lying between them. This CDR3 spans 14 amino acids. CDR3 sequence (DNA): TGTGCCAGTATGAGGGGGGGACTTCCCTATGGCTACACCTTC. It yields the protein CASMRGGLPYGYTF.

Comments on this clone: A read error may account for a junction end that differs from germline. The V call is TRBV3-1 (or the pseudogene TRBV3-2), the J call TRBJ2-2; 14 nucleotides align to TRBD2. The germline V gene has CDR1 LGHDT and CDR2 YNNKEL (reference sequence). This CDR3 spans 17 amino acids. The CDR3 sequence: CASSQATSGRDTEELFF. In nucleotides, the CDR3 is TGTGCCAGCAGCCAAGCGACTAGCGGGAGGGATACCGAGGAGCTGTTTTTT.

The chain recombines TRBV7-6 with TRBJ1-2; possible D gene TRBD1, 6 bases. Germline loops: CDR1 SGHVS, CDR2 FNYEAQ. V was pared by 5 bases and J by 7 bases, with 26 bases between. The CDR3 totals 17 residues. CDR3 loop: CASSPIGRGGARGGYTF. In DNA, the CDR3 is TGTGCCAGCAGCCCCATCGGCCGCGGGGGGGCAAGGGGTGGCTACACCTTC. Filled out from reference TRBV7-6 and TRBJ1-2, the complete variable domain reads GAGVSQSPRYKVTKRGQDVALRCDPISGHVSLYWYRQALGQGPEFLTYFNYEAQQDKSGLPNDRFSAERPEGSISTLTIQRTEQRDSAMYRCASSPIGRGGARGGYTFGSGTRLTVV.

This clone was seen a few times. The chain has TRBV24-1 and TRBJ2-1, with 8 bases fitting TRBD2. Trimming cost V 0 bases and J 13 bases; bases outside gene matches: 7. The CDR3 has 14 residues. Germline CDR1 reads KGHDR; CDR2 reads SFDVKD. The CDR3: CATSDLHSAGEQFF. The CDR3 region has the DNA TGTGCCACCAGTGATTTGCATTCAGCGGGGGAACAGTTCTTC.

The chain uses TRBV11-2 and TRBJ2-2; D possibly corresponds to TRBD1 (6 bases). This CDR3 comprises 14 residues. CDR1 is SGHAT, CDR2 FQNNGV, per germline. The ends were cut back, 5 bases at V and 0 bases at J, with 7 bases in the middle. CDR3 sequence: CASSAGANTGELFF. Written as DNA, the CDR3 is TGTGCCAGCAGCGCAGGGGCGAACACCGGGGAGCTGTTTTTT.

V gene TRBV7-2 combines with J gene TRBJ1-1; D perhaps matches TRBD1 (6 bases). Trimming took 4 bases from V and 3 from J, leaving 15 bases between them. The CDR3 loop spans 15 amino acids. Germline-derived CDR1 and CDR2 are SGHTA and FQGNSA. This CDR3 is CASSSRPTGHTEAFF. Here the CDR3 DNA reads TGTGCCAGCAGCTCTAGACCCACAGGGCACACTGAAGCTTTCTTT.

The chain has TRBV7-3 and TRBJ2-7; TRBD2 matches 14 bases. The CDR3 is made up of 19 amino acids. Per germline, CDR1 SGHTA and CDR2 FQGTGA. After removal of 3 bases from V and 6 bases from J, the junction contained 16 bases not matched to a gene. CDR3 residues: CASSLDSTSGRVKASEQYF. CDR3 nucleotide sequence: TGTGCCAGCAGCTTGGACTCGACTAGCGGGAGGGTTAAGGCCTCCGAGCAGTACTTC.

This clone was observed once. The rearrangement links TRBV14 to TRBJ1-3; the D is unclear. Per the germline V gene, CDR1 is SGHDN and CDR2 is FVKESK. This CDR3 contains 16 residues. Trimming removed 0 bases at V and 1 base at J, with 10 bases between. Here the CDR3 reads CASSQDPLTSGNTIYF. The CDR3 nucleotides read TGTGCCAGCAGCCAAGACCCCCTAACTTCTGGAAACACCATATATTTT.

The V call is TRBV6-5, the J call TRBJ1-1; 10 nucleotides agree with TRBD1. CDR1 is MNHEY and CDR2 is SVGAGI in the germline V gene. CDR3 length equals 14 residues. V shed 5 bases, J shed 8 bases, and the junction held 8 bases outside the gene matches. Here the CDR3 DNA reads TGTGCCAGCAGTACGCCGGGACAGGGGAAGGAAGCTTTCTTT. Its translation is CASSTPGQGKEAFF.

J is TRBJ2-3 and V is TRBV6-5; D is ambiguous. Germline V CDR1 and CDR2: MNHEY, SVGAGI. Trimming pared 8 bases from V and 0 bases from J, leaving 9 bases between. CDR3 length: 13 amino acids. The chain's CDR3 is CASSRSSTDTQYF. The CDR3 DNA reads TGTGCCAGCTCAAGGAGCAGCACAGATACGCAGTATTTT.

The chain employs TRBV11-3 and TRBJ2-5, with 8 bases identical to TRBD2. The germline CDR1 and CDR2 sequences are SGHNT and YENEEA. This CDR3 has 15 amino acids. The V and J ends lost 5 bases and 0 bases, in that order; junction bases with no gene match: 5. The CDR3 sequence is CASSRGGAHQETQYF. DNA for the CDR3: TGTGCCAGCAGCCGGGGGGGGGCCCACCAAGAGACCCAGTACTTC. Complete variable domain (other parts from reference TRBV11-3 and TRBJ2-5): EAGVVQSPRYKIIEKKQPVAFWCNPISGHNTLYWYLQNLGQGPELLIRYENEEAVDDSQLPKDRFSAERLKGVDSTLKIQPAELGDSAVYLCASSRGGAHQETQYFGPGTRLLVL.